Each of the 14 T cell receptor beta chains below was sequenced from the same sample in a study of T cell repertoires in cytomegalovirus infection. TCRdb redid the calling of the reads with MiXCR, one entry per CDR3 protein. The profile covers about a million distinct CDR3 sequences, with 30% to 40% appearing a single time and about an eighth taken by the ten largest. Their cognate antigens are unknown. Sequenced material: cultured CD8+ T cells from PBMCs, taken from culture after CMV antigen stimulation. The receptors here all came from a human donor in good health (CMV status not recorded). Some clones in this sample may be carry-over from other donors' samples.

The chain combines TRBV6-1 with TRBJ2-5, with 7 bases lining up with TRBD1. The V and J ends lost 2 bases and 2 bases, in that order; junction bases with no gene match: 8. The CDR3 totals 16 residues. Germline CDR1 is MNHNS and CDR2 is SASEGT. In nucleotides, the CDR3 is TGTGCCAGCAGTGAACTGGGACAGTCACAACAAGAGACCCAGTACTTC. Amino acid sequence: CASSELGQSQQETQYF.

The CDR3 DNA is TGTGCCAGCAGCGGGGCAGGACCTTATGGCTACACCTTC. Its protein is CASSGAGPYGYTF. The V and J genes are TRBV6-2 or TRBV6-3 and TRBJ1-2, with a weak D call TRBD1 (5 bases). CDR3 length: 13 residues. The germline CDR1 and CDR2 sequences are MNHEY and SVGEGT. V was pared by 6 bases and J by 5 bases, with 13 bases between.

This chain uses TRBV12-3 or TRBV12-4 with TRBJ2-2; D possibly matches TRBD1 or TRBD2 (6 bases each). The V end lost 3 bases, the J end lost 6 bases, and 14 bases lay between the germline ends. The CDR3 consists of 15 residues. CDR3 sequence: CASSFWGAGAGELFF. CDR3 bases: TGTGCCAGCAGTTTTTGGGGGGCTGGCGCCGGGGAGCTGTTTTTT.

This clonotype occurred a few times. This rearrangement joins TRBV11-2 to TRBJ2-2; D uncertain. Deletions cut 6 bases from V and 7 bases from J, with 15 bases between. Germline V gene data show CDR1 as SGHAT and CDR2 as FQNNGV. The CDR3 sequence is 14 residues long. CDR3 protein: CASRNSPGDGELFF. CDR3 in DNA: TGTGCCAGCAGAAATAGTCCCGGTGACGGGGAGCTGTTTTTT.

This clonotype was counted between two and nine times. The chain combines TRBV27 with TRBJ2-2; 7 nucleotides match TRBD1. CDR1 and CDR2 from the germline V gene are MNHEY and SMNVEV (reference sequence). The CDR3 extends over 17 amino acids. V dropped 4 bases and J dropped 0; count of bases not matched to a gene: 8. The chain's CDR3 is CASSSPRGQPNTGELFF. In nucleotides, the CDR3 is TGTGCCAGCAGTTCCCCCCGGGGACAGCCGAACACCGGGGAGCTGTTTTTT.

This rearrangement joins TRBV7-6 to TRBJ1-2; TRBD1 is a possible D gene (5 bases). The CDR3 length is 12 residues. Between the trimmed V and J ends, which lost 2 bases and 10 bases, there was a span of 11 bases. Germline V gene data show CDR1 as SGHVS and CDR2 as FNYEAQ. The CDR3 loop is CASSLSQGNYTF. In DNA form, the CDR3 reads TGTGCCAGCAGCTTAAGTCAGGGTAACTACACCTTC.

This clonotype showed up just a few times. This chain uses TRBV27 with TRBJ2-1; TRBD2 matches 9 bases. The CDR3 extends over 15 amino acids. In germline, CDR1 is MNHEY, CDR2 SMNVEV (reference sequence). Trimming at V came to 2 bases and at J to 8 bases, leaving 7 bases not matched to a gene. CDR3 sequence reads: CASSLAGGGYYEQFF. CDR3 DNA: TGTGCCAGCAGTTTAGCGGGGGGGGGTTACTATGAGCAGTTCTTC.

V usage is TRBV4-3 and J usage is TRBJ1-2; perhaps TRBD1 as D (6 bases). Germline values: CDR1 LGHNA, CDR2 YSLEER. The CDR3 is 14 residues long. Trimming pared 3 bases from V and 0 bases from J, leaving 8 bases between. DNA for the CDR3: TGCGCCAGCAGCCAGAGGACAGCTAACTATGGCTACACCTTC. Translated, it gives CASSQRTANYGYTF.

Concerning this clonotype: Relative to the germline gene, one junction end is altered; a read error may explain this. The rearrangement links TRBV12-3 or TRBV12-4 to TRBJ2-3; D uncertain. The length of the CDR3 is 14 residues. The CDR3 here is CANSFRSSTDTQYF. In DNA, the CDR3 is TGTGCCAACAGTTTCCGGTCTAGCACAGATACGCAGTATTTT.

This clonotype was counted many times. CDR3 amino acids: CASSSGTGGVGGANVLTF. CDR3 sequence (DNA): TGTGCCAGCAGCTCCGGGACAGGGGGCGTAGGTGGGGCCAACGTCCTGACTTTC. The J gene is TRBJ2-6, the V gene TRBV7-6; 12 bases fit TRBD1. The CDR3 spans 18 residues. Germline assignment: CDR1 SGHVS and CDR2 FNYEAQ. Trimming at V came to 4 bases and at J to 3 bases, leaving 7 bases not matched to a gene.

The sample holds many counts of this clonotype. The rearrangement joins TRBV7-2 to TRBJ1-5; tentative D call: TRBD1 (6 bases). This CDR3 is 16 amino acids long. V was cut by 3 bases and J by 0 bases, with 12 bases left in between. The V gene's germline CDR1 is SGHTA and CDR2 FQGNSA. The CDR3 sequence is CASSLHGTFSNQPQHF. DNA for the CDR3: TGTGCCAGCAGCTTGCACGGGACATTTAGCAATCAGCCCCAGCATTTT.

This clonotype occurred a few times. The V gene is TRBV28, the J gene TRBJ2-2; D is unresolved. The CDR3 sequence is 15 residues long. V lost 7 bases and J lost 1, with 13 bases in between. CDR1 MDHEN and CDR2 SYDVKM come from the germline V gene. For the CDR3, the DNA is TGTGCCAGCATAAAGGAAAGGGAGAACACCGGGGAGCTGTTTTTT. It encodes CASIKERENTGELFF.

The chain carries TRBV7-6 and TRBJ1-5; D is unclear. Trimming shortened V by 5 bases and J by 0 bases, and 14 bases separated the two germline ends. This CDR3 spans 16 amino acids. Germline V lookup: CDR1 SGHVS, CDR2 FNYEAQ. The chain's CDR3 is CASSPGAEGSNQPQHF. The CDR3, as DNA: TGTGCCAGCAGCCCGGGCGCCGAGGGTAGCAATCAGCCCCAGCATTTT.

Here the CDR3 reads CSARDLMLEGAGLFF. The CDR3 nucleotides are TGCAGTGCTAGAGATTTAATGTTGGAAGGCGCCGGACTGTTTTTT. The chain carries TRBV20-1 and TRBJ1-4, with D uncertain. The CDR3 totals 15 residues. Trimming shortened V by 0 bases and J by 13 bases, and 21 bases separated the two germline ends. Germline V gene data show CDR1 as DFQATT and CDR2 as SNEGSKA (reference sequence).